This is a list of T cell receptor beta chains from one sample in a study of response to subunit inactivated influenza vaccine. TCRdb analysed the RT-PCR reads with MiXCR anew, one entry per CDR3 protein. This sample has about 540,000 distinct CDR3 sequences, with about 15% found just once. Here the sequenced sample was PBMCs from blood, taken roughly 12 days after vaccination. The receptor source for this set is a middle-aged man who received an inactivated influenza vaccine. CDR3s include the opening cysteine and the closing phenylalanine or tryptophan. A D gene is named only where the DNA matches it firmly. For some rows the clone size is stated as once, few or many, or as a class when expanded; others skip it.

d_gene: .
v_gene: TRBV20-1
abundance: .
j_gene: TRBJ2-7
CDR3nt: TGCAGTGCTCCGGTCCCCGGCAGGGGCTACGAGCAGTACTTC
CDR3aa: CSAPVPGRGYEQYF

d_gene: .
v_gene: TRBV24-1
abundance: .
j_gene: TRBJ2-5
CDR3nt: TGTGCCACCAGTGATGAAACCAGGACCGAGACCCAGTACTTC
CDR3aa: CATSDETRTETQYF

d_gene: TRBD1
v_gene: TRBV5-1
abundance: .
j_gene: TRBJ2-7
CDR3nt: TGCGCCAGCAGCTTTTCAATCGCCGGGACAGAGTCCTACGAGCAGTACTTC
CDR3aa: CASSFSIAGTESYEQYF

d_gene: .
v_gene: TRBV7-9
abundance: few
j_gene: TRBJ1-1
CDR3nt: TGTGCCAGCAGCTTAGGGGGGGTTACCACTGAAGCTTTCTTT
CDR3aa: CASSLGGVTTEAFF

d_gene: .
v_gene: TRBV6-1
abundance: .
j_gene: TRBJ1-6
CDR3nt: TGTGCCAGCAGCGACTTACTCAAAAGCCATTCACCCCTCCACTTT
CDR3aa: CASSDLLKSHSPLHF

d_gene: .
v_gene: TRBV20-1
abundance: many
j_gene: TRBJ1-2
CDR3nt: TGCAGTGCTAGCGGGGTTGTCTATGGCTACACCTTC
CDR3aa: CSASGVVYGYTF

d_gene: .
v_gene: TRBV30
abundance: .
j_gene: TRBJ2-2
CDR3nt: TGTGCTCGGAGCGGATTTGGCGGGGAGCTGTTTTTT
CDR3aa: CARSGFGGELFF

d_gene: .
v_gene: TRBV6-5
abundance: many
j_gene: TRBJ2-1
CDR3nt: TGTGCCAGCAGTTACACCTCTTACAATGAGCAGTTCTTC
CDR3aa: CASSYTSYNEQFF

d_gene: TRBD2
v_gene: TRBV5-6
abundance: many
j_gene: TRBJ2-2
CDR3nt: TGTGCCAGCAGACGACTAGCGGGAGGTCGGAACACCGGGGAGCTGTTTTTT
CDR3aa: CASRRLAGGRNTGELFF

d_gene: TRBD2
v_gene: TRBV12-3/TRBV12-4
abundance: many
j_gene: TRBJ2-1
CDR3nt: TGTGCCAGCAGTTTGAATTCGGGAGGGCCGGCCTCTGGGTTCTTC
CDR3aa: CASSLNSGGPASGFF

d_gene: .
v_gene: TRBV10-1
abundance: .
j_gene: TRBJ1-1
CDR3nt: TGCGCCACCTCACCCGAAGGTTCGGCGAACACTGAAGCTTTCTTT
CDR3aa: CATSPEGSANTEAFF

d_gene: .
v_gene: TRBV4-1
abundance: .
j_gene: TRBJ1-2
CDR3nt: TGCGCCAGCAGCCAAGATCTTGGTGCGGGCTACACCTTC
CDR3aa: CASSQDLGAGYTF

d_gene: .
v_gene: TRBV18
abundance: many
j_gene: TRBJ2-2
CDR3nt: TGTGCCAGCTCACCACTTAGGGACACCGGGGAGCTGTTTTTT
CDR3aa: CASSPLRDTGELFF

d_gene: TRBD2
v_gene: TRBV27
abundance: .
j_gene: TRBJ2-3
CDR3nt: TGTGCCAGCAGTTTACTAGCGGGAGCACATACGCAGTATTTT
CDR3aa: CASSLLAGAHTQYF

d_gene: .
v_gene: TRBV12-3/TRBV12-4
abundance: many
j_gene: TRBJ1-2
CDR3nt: TGTGCCAGCAGTCCCGGGGGGGGCGCATCTGGCTACACCTTC
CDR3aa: CASSPGGGASGYTF

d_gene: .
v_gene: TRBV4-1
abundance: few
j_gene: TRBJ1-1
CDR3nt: TGCGCCAGCAGCCAAGAGGCACTGGGGAACACTGAAGCTTTCTTT
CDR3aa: CASSQEALGNTEAFF

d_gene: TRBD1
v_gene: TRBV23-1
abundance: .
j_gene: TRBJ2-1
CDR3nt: TGCGCCAGCAGTCAATTGATCCCGGACAGGCCAGAGCAGTTCTTC
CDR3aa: CASSQLIPDRPEQFF

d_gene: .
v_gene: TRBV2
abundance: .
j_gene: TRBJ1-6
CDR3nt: TGTGCCAGCAACTCACTGCCTACCTCCTATAATTCACCCCTCCACTTT
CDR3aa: CASNSLPTSYNSPLHF

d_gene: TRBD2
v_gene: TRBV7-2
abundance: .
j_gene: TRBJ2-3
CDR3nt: TGTGCCAGCAGCTCGCTACTAGCGGATACGCAGTATTTT
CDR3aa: CASSSLLADTQYF

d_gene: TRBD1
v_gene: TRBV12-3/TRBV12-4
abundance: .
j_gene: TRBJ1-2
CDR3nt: TGTGCCAGCAGCTCGTCCGGACGCAGGGGGCTGGGTGGCTACACCTTC
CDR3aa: CASSSSGRRGLGGYTF

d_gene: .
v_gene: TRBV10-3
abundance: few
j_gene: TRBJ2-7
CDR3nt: TGTGCCATCACGTCTCGGGCGGGGAACTACGAGCAGTACTTC
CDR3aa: CAITSRAGNYEQYF

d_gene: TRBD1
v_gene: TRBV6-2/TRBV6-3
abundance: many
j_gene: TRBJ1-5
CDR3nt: TGTGCCAGCAGTCACGGGACAGGTGGTGCCAATCAGCCCCAGCATTTT
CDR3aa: CASSHGTGGANQPQHF

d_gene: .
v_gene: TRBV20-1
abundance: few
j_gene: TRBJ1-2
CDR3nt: TGCAGTGCTAGTAGGCCTGACTATGGCTACACCTTC
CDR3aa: CSASRPDYGYTF

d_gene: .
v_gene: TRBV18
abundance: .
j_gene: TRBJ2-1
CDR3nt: TGTGCCAGCTCAATCCGGGACTCTAAAGGCGATGAGCAGTTCTTC
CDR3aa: CASSIRDSKGDEQFF

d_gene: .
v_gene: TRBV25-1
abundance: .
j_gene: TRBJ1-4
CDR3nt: TGTGCCAGCAGTGCATTCCGGCGTGAAAAACTGTTTTTT
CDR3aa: CASSAFRREKLFF

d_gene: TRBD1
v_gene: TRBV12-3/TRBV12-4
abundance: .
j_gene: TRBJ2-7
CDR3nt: TGTGCCAGCAGTTTGGCTGCGGGACAGGGCTACGAGCAGTACTTC
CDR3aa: CASSLAAGQGYEQYF

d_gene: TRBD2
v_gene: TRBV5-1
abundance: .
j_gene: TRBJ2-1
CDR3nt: TGCGCCAGCAGCTTGCGGACTAGCGTCCCCTACAATGAGCAGTTCTTC
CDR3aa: CASSLRTSVPYNEQFF

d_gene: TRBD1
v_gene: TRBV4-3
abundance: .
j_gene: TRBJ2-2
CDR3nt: TGCGCCAGCAGCCAACAGGGGGCCGTCGGGGAGCTGCTTTTT
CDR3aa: CASSQQGAVGELLF

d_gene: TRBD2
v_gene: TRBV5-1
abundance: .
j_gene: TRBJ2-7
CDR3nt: TGCGCCAGCAGCTTGAGGGAGGGGTCCTACGAGCAGTACTTC
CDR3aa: CASSLREGSYEQYF

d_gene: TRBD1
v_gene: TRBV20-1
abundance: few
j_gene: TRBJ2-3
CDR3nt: TGCAGTGCTGTGACAGGGGGCGGCACAGATACGCAGTATTTT
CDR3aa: CSAVTGGGTDTQYF

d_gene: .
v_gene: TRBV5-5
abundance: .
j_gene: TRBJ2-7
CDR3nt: TGTGCCAGCAGCTTGGTGGGGGAAAGACAGCAGTACTTC
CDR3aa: CASSLVGERQQYF

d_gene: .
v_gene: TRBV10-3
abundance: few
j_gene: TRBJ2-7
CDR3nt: TGTGCCATCCTTCGTACTGGTTCCTACGAGCAGTACTTC
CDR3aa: CAILRTGSYEQYF

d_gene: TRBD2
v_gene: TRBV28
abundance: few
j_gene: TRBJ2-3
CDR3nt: TGTGCCAGCAGTCGCCCGGGGGGGCTAACAGATACGCAGTATTTT
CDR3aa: CASSRPGGLTDTQYF

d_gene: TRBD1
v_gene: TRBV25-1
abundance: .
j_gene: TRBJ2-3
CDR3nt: TGTGCCAGCAGTGGACTGTGGGGACAGGGGTACAAAGATACGCAGTATTTT
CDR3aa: CASSGLWGQGYKDTQYF

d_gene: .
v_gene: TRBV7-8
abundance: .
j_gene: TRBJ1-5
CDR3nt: TGTGCCAGCAGCTCGCAGGAGACGGACAATCAGCCCCAGCATTTT
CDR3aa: CASSSQETDNQPQHF

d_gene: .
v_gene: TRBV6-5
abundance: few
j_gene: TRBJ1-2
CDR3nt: TGTGCCAGCAGTTGGGACATGAACTATGGCTACACCTTC
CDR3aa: CASSWDMNYGYTF

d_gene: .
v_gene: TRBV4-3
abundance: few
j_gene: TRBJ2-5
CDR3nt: TGCGCCAGCAGCCCAAGTTTGTTCTTCCAGACCCAGTACTTC
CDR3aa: CASSPSLFFQTQYF

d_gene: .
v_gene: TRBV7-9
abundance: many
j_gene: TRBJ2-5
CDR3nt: TGTGCCAGCGGGCCCGTGCCGTACCAAGAGACCCAGTACTTC
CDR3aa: CASGPVPYQETQYF

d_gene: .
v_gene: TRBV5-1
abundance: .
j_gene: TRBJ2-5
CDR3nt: TGCGCCAGCAGCTTGGGGCGGGGAAACCAAGAGACCCAGTACTTC
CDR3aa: CASSLGRGNQETQYF

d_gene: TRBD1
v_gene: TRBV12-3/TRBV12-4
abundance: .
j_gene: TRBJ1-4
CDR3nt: TGTGCCAGCAGTGACTATGACAGGGGGAATGAAAAACTGTTTTTT
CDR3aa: CASSDYDRGNEKLFF

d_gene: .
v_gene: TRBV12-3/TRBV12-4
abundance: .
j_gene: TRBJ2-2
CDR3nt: TGTGCCAGCAGTTCGGATTTGAACTCCGGGGAGCTGTTTTTT
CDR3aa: CASSSDLNSGELFF

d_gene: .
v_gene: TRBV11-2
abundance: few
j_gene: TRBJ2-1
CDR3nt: TGTGCCAGCAGCTTCGGGACCGGCAATGAGCAGTTCTTC
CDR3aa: CASSFGTGNEQFF

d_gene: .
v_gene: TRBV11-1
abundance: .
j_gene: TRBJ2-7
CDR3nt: TGTGCCAGCAGCTTAGGGGAGCTGGGGGACTTAGGGAACCCCTACGAGCAGTACTTC
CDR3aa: CASSLGELGDLGNPYEQYF

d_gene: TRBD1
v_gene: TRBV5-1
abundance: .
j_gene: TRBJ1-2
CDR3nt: TGCGCCAGCAGCGTACCGGGACAGGGGGCTAAAGGCTACACCTTC
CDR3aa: CASSVPGQGAKGYTF

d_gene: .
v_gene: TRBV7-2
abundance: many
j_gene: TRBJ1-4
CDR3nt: TGTGCCAGCAGCCCTAGTCGAACTAATGAAAAACTGTTTTTT
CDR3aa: CASSPSRTNEKLFF

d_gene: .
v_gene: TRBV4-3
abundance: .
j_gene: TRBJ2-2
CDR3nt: TGCGCCAGCAGCCAAGGGGGCACGGGCGGGGAGCTGTTTTTT
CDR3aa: CASSQGGTGGELFF

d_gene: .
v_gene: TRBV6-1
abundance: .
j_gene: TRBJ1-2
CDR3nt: TGTGCCAGCAGCCTGGGACGGGTACATGGCTACACCTTC
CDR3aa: CASSLGRVHGYTF

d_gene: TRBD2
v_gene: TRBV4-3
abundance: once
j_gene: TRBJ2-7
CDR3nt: TGCGCCAGCAGCCGGGCCCTAGCGGGGGCCACCCAAACCTACGAGCAGTACTTC
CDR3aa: CASSRALAGATQTYEQYF